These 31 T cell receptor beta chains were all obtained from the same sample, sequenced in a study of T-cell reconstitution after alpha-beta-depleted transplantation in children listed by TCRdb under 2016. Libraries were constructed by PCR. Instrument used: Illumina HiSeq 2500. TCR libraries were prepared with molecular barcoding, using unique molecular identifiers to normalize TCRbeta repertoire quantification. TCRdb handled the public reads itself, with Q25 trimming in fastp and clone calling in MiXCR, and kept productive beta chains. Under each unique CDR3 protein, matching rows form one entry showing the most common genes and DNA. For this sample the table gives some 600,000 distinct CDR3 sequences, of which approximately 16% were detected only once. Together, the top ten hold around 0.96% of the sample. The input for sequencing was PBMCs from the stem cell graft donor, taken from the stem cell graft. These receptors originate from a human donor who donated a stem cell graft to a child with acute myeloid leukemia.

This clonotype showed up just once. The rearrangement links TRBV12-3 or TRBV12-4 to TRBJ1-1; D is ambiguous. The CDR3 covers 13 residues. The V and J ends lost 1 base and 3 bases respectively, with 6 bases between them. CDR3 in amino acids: CASSLGLHTEAFF. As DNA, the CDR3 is TGTGCCAGCAGTTTAGGATTGCACACTGAAGCTTTCTTT.

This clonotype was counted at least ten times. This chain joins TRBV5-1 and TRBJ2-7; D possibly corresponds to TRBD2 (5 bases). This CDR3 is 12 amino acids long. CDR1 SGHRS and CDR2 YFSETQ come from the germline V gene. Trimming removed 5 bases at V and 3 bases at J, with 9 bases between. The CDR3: CASRTGNYEQYF. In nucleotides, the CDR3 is TGCGCCAGCAGGACCGGGAACTACGAGCAGTACTTC.

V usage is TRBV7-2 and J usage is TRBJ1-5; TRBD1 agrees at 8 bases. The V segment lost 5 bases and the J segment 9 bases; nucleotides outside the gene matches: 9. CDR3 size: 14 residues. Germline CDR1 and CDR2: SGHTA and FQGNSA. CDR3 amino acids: CASSPGPGGSPQHF. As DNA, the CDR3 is TGTGCCAGCAGCCCCGGGCCAGGGGGCTCGCCCCAGCATTTT.

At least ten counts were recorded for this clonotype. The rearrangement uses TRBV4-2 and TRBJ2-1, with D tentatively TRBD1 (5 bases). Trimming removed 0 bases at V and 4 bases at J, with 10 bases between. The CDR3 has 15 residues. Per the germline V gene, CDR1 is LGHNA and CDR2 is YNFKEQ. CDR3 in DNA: TGTGCCAGCAGCCAAGAGGCCGGACAATACAATGAGCAGTTCTTC. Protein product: CASSQEAGQYNEQFF.

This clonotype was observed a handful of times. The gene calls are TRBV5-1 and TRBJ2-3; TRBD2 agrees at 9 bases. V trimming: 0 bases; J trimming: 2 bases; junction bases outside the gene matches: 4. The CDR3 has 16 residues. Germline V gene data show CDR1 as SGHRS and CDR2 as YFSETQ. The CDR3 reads CASSLERGATTDTQYF. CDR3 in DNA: TGCGCCAGCAGCTTGGAGCGGGGGGCCACCACAGATACGCAGTATTTT.

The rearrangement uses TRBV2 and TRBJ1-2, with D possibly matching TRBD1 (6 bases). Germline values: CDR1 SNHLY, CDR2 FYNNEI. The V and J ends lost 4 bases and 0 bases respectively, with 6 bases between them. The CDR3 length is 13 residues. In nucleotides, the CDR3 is TGTGCCAGCAGTGCAGGGGCTAACTATGGCTACACCTTC. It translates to CASSAGANYGYTF.

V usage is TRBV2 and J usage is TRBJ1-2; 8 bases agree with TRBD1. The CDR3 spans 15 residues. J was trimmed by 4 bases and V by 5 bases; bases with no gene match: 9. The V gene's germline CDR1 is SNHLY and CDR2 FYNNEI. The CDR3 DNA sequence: TGTGCCAGCAGTCCCGGACAGGGTGGGCTCTATGGCTACACCTTC. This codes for CASSPGQGGLYGYTF.

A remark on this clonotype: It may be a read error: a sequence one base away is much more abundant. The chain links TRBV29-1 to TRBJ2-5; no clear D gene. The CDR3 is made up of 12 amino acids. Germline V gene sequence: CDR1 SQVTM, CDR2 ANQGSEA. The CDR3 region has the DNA TGCAGCGGTGGACGCGGCCAAGGGACCCAGTACTTC. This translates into CSGGRGQGTQYF.

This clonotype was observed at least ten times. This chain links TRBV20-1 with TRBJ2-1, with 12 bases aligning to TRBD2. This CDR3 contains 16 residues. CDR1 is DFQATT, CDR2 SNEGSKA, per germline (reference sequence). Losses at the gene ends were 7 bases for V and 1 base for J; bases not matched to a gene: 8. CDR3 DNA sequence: TGCAGTGTTCGTCGACTAGCGGGGGCTTCCTACAATGAGCAGTTCTTC. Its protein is CSVRRLAGASYNEQFF.

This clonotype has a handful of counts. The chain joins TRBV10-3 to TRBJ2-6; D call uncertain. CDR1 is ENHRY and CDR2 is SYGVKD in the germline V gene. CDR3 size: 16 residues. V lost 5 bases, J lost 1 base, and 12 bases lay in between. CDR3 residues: CAISHQQQSGANVLTF. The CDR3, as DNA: TGTGCCATCAGTCACCAACAACAGTCTGGGGCCAACGTCCTGACTTTC.

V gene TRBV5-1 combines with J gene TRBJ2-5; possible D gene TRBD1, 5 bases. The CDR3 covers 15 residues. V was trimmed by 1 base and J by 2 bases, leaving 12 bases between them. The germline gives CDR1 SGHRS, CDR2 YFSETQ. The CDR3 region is CASSLKQAGQETQYF. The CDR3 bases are TGCGCCAGCAGCTTGAAACAGGCTGGACAAGAGACCCAGTACTTC.

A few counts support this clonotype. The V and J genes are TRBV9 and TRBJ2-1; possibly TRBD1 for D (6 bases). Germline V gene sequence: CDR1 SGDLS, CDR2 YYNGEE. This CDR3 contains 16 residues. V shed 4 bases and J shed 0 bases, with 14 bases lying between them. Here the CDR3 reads CASSNQGSSSYNEQFF. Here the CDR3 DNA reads TGTGCCAGCAGCAACCAGGGGTCGAGCTCCTACAATGAGCAGTTCTTC.

The CDR3 protein is CASSVFPGAGETQYF. In DNA, the CDR3 is TGCGCCAGCAGCGTTTTCCCGGGGGCCGGGGAGACCCAGTACTTC. The chain couples TRBV5-1 to TRBJ2-5, with D perhaps given as TRBD1 or TRBD2 (6 bases each). Germline loops: CDR1 SGHRS, CDR2 YFSETQ. V was pared by 4 bases and J by 5 bases, with 18 bases between. This CDR3 has 15 residues.

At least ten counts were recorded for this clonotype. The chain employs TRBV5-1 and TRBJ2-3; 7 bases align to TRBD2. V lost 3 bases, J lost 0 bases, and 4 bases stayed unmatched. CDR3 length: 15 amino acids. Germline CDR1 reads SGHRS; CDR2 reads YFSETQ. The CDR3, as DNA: TGCGCCAGCAGCTCTCCTAGCGGAAGCACAGATACGCAGTATTTT. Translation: CASSSPSGSTDTQYF.

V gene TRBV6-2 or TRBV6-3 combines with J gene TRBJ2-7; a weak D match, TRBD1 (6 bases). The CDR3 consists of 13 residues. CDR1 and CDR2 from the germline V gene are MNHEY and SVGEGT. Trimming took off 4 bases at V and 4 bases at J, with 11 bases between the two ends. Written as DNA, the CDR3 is TGTGCCAGCAGTTCAGGACAGCGTTACGAGCAGTACTTC. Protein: CASSSGQRYEQYF.

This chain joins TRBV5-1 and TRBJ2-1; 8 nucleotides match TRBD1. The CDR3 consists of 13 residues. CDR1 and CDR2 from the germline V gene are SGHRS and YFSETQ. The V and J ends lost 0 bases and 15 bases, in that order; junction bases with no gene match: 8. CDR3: CASSLAPGQAPFF. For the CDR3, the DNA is TGCGCCAGCAGCTTGGCCCCGGGACAGGCCCCGTTCTTC.

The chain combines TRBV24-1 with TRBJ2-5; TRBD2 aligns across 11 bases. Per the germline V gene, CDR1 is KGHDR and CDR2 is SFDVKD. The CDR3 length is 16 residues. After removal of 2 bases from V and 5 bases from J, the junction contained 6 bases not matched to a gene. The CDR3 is CATSDSRLAGKETQYF. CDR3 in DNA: TGTGCCACCAGTGATTCCCGACTAGCGGGGAAGGAGACCCAGTACTTC.

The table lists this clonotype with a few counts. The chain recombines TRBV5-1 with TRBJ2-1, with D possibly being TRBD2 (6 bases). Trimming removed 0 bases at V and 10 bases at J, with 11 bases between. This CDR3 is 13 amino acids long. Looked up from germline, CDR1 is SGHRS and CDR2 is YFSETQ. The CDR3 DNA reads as TGCGCCAGCAGCTTGGCCGGGAGTCTAGAGCAGTTCTTC. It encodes CASSLAGSLEQFF.

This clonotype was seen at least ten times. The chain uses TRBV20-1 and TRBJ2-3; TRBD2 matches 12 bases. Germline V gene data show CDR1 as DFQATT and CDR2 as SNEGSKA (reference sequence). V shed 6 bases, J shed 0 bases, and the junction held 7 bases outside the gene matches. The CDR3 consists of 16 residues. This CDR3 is CSAPRLAGDSTDTQYF. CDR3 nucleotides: TGCAGTGCCCCTCGACTAGCGGGGGATAGCACAGATACGCAGTATTTT.

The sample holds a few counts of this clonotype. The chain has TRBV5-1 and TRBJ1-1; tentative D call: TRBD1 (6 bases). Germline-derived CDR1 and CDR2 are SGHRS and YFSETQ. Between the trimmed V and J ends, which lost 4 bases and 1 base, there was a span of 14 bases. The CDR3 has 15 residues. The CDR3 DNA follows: TGCGCCAGCAGCGTGACCCAGGGGCAGAACACTGAAGCTTTCTTT. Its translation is CASSVTQGQNTEAFF.

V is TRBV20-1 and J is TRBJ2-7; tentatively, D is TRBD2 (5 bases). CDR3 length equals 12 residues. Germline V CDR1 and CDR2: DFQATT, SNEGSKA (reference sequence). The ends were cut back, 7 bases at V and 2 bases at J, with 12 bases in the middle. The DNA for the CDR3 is TGCAGTGTTTCCTCGGGGACCTACGAGCAGTACGTC. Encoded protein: CSVSSGTYEQYV.

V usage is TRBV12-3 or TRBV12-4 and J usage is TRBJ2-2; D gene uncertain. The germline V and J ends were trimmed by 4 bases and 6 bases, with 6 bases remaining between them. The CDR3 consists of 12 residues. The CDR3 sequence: CASSYGSGELFF. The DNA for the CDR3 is TGTGCCAGCAGTTATGGGTCCGGGGAGCTGTTTTTT.

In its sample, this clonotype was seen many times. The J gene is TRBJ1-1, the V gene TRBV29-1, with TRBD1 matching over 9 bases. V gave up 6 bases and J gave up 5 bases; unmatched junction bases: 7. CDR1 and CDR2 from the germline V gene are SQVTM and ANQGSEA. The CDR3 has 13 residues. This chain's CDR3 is CSVVYRGRTEAFF. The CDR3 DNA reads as TGCAGCGTAGTCTACAGGGGGCGGACTGAAGCTTTCTTT.

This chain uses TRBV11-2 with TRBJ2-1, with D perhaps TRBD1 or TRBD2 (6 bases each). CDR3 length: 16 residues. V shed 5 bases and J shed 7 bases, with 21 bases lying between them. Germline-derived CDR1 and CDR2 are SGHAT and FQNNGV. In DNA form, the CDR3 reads TGTGCCAGCAGCCCCCCCCCGGGGGCCAGGCGGAATGAGCAGTTCTTC. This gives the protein CASSPPPGARRNEQFF.

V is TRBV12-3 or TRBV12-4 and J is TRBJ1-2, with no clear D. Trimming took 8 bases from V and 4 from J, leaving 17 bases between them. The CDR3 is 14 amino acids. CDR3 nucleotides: TGTGCCAGCGCATGGTCTACGGCGGCCTATGGCTACACCTTC. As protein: CASAWSTAAYGYTF.

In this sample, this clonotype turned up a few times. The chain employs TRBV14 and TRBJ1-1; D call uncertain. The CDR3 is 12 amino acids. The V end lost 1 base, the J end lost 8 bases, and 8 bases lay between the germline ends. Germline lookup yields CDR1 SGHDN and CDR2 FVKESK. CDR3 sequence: CASSQVKGEAFF. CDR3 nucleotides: TGTGCCAGCAGCCAAGTAAAGGGCGAAGCTTTCTTT. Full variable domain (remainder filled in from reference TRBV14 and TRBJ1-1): EAGVTQFPSHSVIEKGQTVTLRCDPISGHDNLYWYRRVMGKEIKFLLHFVKESKQDESGMPNNRFLAERTGGTYSTLKVQPAELEDSGVYFCASSQVKGEAFFGQGTRLTVV.

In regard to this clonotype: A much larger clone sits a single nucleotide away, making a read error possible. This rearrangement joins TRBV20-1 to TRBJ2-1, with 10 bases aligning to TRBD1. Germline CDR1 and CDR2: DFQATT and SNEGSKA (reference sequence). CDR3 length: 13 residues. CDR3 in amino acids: CSARDRGNNEPFF. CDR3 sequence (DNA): TGCAGTGCTCGGGACAGGGGCAACAATGAGCCGTTCTTC.

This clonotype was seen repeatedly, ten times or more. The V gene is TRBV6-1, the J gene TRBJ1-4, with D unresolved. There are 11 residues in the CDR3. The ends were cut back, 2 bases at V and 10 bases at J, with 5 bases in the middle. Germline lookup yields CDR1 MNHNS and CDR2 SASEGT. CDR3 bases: TGTGCCAGCAGTGAAACCGGAAAACTGTTTTTT. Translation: CASSETGKLFF.

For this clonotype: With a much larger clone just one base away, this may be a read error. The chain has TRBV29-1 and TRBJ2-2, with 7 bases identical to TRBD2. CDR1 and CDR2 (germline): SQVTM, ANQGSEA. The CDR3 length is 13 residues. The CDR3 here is CSVGRPGTGKLFF. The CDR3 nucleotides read TGCAGCGTCGGGAGGCCGGGCACCGGGAAGCTGTTTTTT.

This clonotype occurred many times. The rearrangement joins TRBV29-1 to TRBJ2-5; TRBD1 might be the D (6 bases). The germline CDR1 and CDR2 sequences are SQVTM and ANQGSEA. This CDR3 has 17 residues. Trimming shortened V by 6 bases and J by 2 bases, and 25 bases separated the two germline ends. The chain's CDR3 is CSVRGGAGTGSQETQYF. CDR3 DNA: TGCAGCGTCCGAGGGGGTGCCGGAACAGGTAGTCAAGAGACCCAGTACTTC.

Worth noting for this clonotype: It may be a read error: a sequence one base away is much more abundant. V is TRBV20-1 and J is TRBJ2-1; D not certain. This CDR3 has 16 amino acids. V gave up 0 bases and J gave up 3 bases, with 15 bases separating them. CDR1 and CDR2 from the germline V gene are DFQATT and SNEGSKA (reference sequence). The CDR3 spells CSAREPVESYYNEQFF. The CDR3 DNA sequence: TGCAGTGCTAGAGAGCCAGTGGAGAGCTACTACAATGAGCAGTTCTTC.